The 25 T cell receptor beta chains listed next were all sequenced from one sample in a study of response to subunit inactivated influenza vaccine. TCRdb fed the RT-PCR reads into MiXCR, producing one record per CDR3 protein. The sample lists more than 550,000 distinct CDR3 sequences; over 9% were seen once. These same data were also listed under a study on T cells expressing NK-cell markers. That study adds: Libraries used 5'RACE template switching adding universal primer site and UMIs.

Sequencing used PBMCs from blood, obtained on the day of vaccination. All receptors derive from a man aged 50-59 years who received an inactivated influenza vaccine.

This clonotype was seen repeatedly, ten times or more. The CDR3 loop reads CASNNGASNEQFF. The CDR3 nucleotides are TGTGCCAGCAATAACGGGGCGAGCAATGAGCAGTTCTTC. This chain uses TRBV6-2 or TRBV6-3 with TRBJ2-1, with D tentatively TRBD1 or TRBD2 (5 bases each). The germline V gene encodes CDR1 MNHEY and CDR2 SVGEGT. The CDR3 has 13 amino acids. V was cut by 7 bases and J by 6 bases, with 13 bases left in between.

This clonotype has more than one count but fewer than ten. The gene calls are TRBV11-1 and TRBJ2-7; TRBD1 matches 10 bases. Germline V gene lookup returns CDR1 SGHAT and CDR2 FQDESV (reference sequence). J lost 2 bases, V lost 5 bases, and 18 bases had no gene match. The CDR3 length is 19 residues. The CDR3 loop is CASSGEPGTGAPGTYEQYF. Written as DNA, the CDR3 is TGTGCCAGCAGCGGCGAACCCGGGACAGGGGCCCCCGGGACCTACGAGCAGTACTTC.

This clonotype was seen many times. This rearrangement joins TRBV12-3 or TRBV12-4 to TRBJ1-1; a weak D match, TRBD1 (6 bases). The CDR3 runs 17 residues. V lost 0 bases to trimming and J lost 6 bases, with 20 bases between them. This CDR3 reads CASSLASWRVGGAEAFF. In DNA form, the CDR3 reads TGTGCCAGCAGTTTAGCCAGCTGGAGGGTGGGGGGCGCTGAAGCTTTCTTT.

J is TRBJ1-5 and V is TRBV20-1; perhaps TRBD1 as D (6 bases). The germline gives CDR1 DFQATT, CDR2 SNEGSKA (reference sequence). The germline V and J ends were trimmed by 4 bases and 0 bases, with 16 bases remaining between them. The CDR3 loop spans 16 amino acids. The CDR3 sequence: CSAIKKDRFSNQPQHF. CDR3 DNA: TGCAGTGCTATAAAAAAAGACAGGTTTAGCAATCAGCCCCAGCATTTT.

For this clonotype: The junction shows a germline mismatch at one end, possibly a read error. The CDR3 nucleotides are TGTGCCAGCGTAAGGCGGGGTGGGAACTTC. It is translated as CASVRRGGNF. This chain links TRBV6-4 with TRBJ2-7; a possible D gene is TRBD2 (6 bases). The CDR3 extends over 10 amino acids. Germline CDR1 and CDR2: MRHNA and SNTAGT.

This clonotype occurred a few times. This chain connects TRBV5-1 to TRBJ1-2, with TRBD1 matching 10 bases. The V gene's germline CDR1 is SGHRS and CDR2 YFSETQ. The CDR3 is 14 amino acids. V shed 4 bases and J 8 bases; nucleotides not matched to a gene: 8. The CDR3, as DNA: TGCGCCAGCAGCGCCGGACAGGGGGGATACGGCTACACCTTC. Encoded protein: CASSAGQGGYGYTF.

The chain recombines TRBV20-1 with TRBJ1-1; D is ambiguous. Trimming removed 0 bases from V and 5 bases from J, with 10 bases in between. Looked up from germline, CDR1 is DFQATT and CDR2 is SNEGSKA (reference sequence). The CDR3 length is 13 residues. The CDR3 sequence is CSARDSVWTEAFF. As DNA, the CDR3 is TGCAGTGCTAGAGATTCTGTATGGACTGAAGCTTTCTTT.

This clonotype was observed a few times. The V gene is TRBV11-2, the J gene TRBJ2-7; no definite D call. CDR3 length equals 15 residues. The germline gives CDR1 SGHAT, CDR2 FQNNGV. V was cut by 6 bases and J by 0 bases, with 15 bases left in between. The CDR3 bases are TGTGCCAGCAGTTCAAGTCGGGCCCTCTCCTACGAGCAGTACTTC. Translation gives CASSSSRALSYEQYF.

V is TRBV7-2 and J is TRBJ2-2; D possibly corresponds to TRBD2 (6 bases). The CDR3 sequence is 14 residues long. V was shortened by 1 base and J by 7 bases, with 10 bases between the two germline ends. Germline loops: CDR1 SGHTA, CDR2 FQGNSA. CDR3 DNA: TGTGCCAGCAGCTTAGACCGACTAGTCGGGGAGCTGTTTTTT. Amino acids: CASSLDRLVGELFF.

This clonotype occurred a few times. The chain couples TRBV19 to TRBJ2-3, with D unclear. The germline gives CDR1 LNHDA, CDR2 SQIVND (reference sequence). The CDR3 has 13 residues. Deletions cut 3 bases from V and 8 bases from J, with 12 bases between. The CDR3 spells CASSMAIGVTQYF. CDR3 DNA: TGTGCCAGTAGTATGGCTATTGGCGTTACGCAGTATTTT.

The gene calls are TRBV7-9 and TRBJ2-1; TRBD1 matches at 7 bases. CDR1 and CDR2 (germline): SEHNR, FQNEAQ (reference sequence). V lost 2 bases to trimming and J lost 15 bases; unmatched junction nucleotides: 4. The CDR3 runs 11 residues. CDR3 DNA: TGTGCCAGCAGCTTATACAGGGGCCGGTTCTTC. It encodes CASSLYRGRFF.

The V call is TRBV4-1, the J call TRBJ2-3; no clear D. CDR1 MGHRA and CDR2 YSYEKL come from the germline V gene. The V gene lost 0 bases and the J gene lost 3 bases, with 7 bases spanning the gap. This CDR3 spans 14 amino acids. This CDR3 reads CASSQDGTTDTQYF. CDR3 coding DNA: TGCGCCAGCAGCCAAGATGGCACAACAGATACGCAGTATTTT.

The rearrangement links TRBV24-1 to TRBJ2-1; 8 bases align to TRBD2. This CDR3 is built from 14 residues. With 7 bases clipped from V and 7 bases from J, the junction kept 8 bases outside the gene matches. Germline assignment: CDR1 KGHDR and CDR2 SFDVKD. CDR3 region: CATSPSGSWNEQFF. As DNA, the CDR3 is TGTGCCACCAGCCCCAGCGGGAGCTGGAATGAGCAGTTCTTC.

This clonotype showed up just a few times. V and J are TRBV5-1 and TRBJ2-7; 7 nucleotides align to TRBD2. Germline CDR1 SGHRS, CDR2 YFSETQ. CDR3 length equals 15 residues. V dropped 0 bases and J dropped 6; count of bases not matched to a gene: 9. The CDR3 bases are TGCGCCAGCAGCTTGGTTGGGGGAGGGCATCCCGAGCAGTACTTC. Its protein is CASSLVGGGHPEQYF.

This clonotype appeared many times. This chain links TRBV7-2 with TRBJ2-7; D assignment may be TRBD1 or TRBD2 (5 bases each). Germline assignment: CDR1 SGHTA and CDR2 FQGNSA. Trimming removed 1 base at V and 2 bases at J, with 12 bases between. This CDR3 is built from 15 residues. CDR3 amino acids: CASSLVDSGTYEQYF. In nucleotides, the CDR3 is TGTGCCAGCAGCTTAGTCGACAGCGGTACCTACGAGCAGTACTTC.

This clonotype was seen ten or more times. The chain recombines TRBV10-3 with TRBJ2-1; 10 bases align to TRBD2. CDR1 is ENHRY and CDR2 is SYGVKD in the germline V gene. The CDR3 contains 16 residues. V was pared by 0 bases and J by 6 bases, with 5 bases of the junction left unmatched. CDR3 region: CAISESPSGGLNEQFF. CDR3 nucleotides: TGTGCCATCAGTGAGTCGCCTAGCGGGGGACTCAATGAGCAGTTCTTC.

This clonotype was observed many times. CDR3 nucleotides: TGTGCCAGCAGCCCCGGTCTCGGGGGGGAGACCCAGTACTTC. It is translated as CASSPGLGGETQYF. The chain uses TRBV7-6 and TRBJ2-5; 7 bases line up with TRBD2. Germline values: CDR1 SGHVS, CDR2 FNYEAQ. J lost 5 bases, V lost 5 bases, and 8 bases had no gene match. This CDR3 has 14 amino acids.

The chain is built from TRBV12-3 or TRBV12-4 and TRBJ1-1, with D perhaps matching TRBD1 (6 bases). V lost 7 bases and J 1 base, leaving 13 bases between the germline ends. The CDR3 consists of 14 residues. This chain's CDR3 is CASTAGTRNTEAFF. In DNA form, the CDR3 reads TGTGCCAGCACCGCCGGGACAAGGAACACTGAAGCTTTCTTT.

The chain employs TRBV12-3 or TRBV12-4 and TRBJ2-7; D not certain. V was pared by 4 bases and J by 3 bases, with 10 bases between. CDR3 size: 13 residues. The chain's CDR3 is CASSSTLYYEQYF. CDR3 in DNA: TGTGCCAGCAGTTCCACATTATACTACGAGCAGTACTTC.

This clonotype was counted many times. This chain links TRBV20-1 with TRBJ2-5; TRBD1 might be the D (7 bases). V gave up 6 bases and J gave up 0 bases, with 11 bases separating them. There are 13 residues in the CDR3. The V gene's germline CDR1 is DFQATT and CDR2 SNEGSKA (reference sequence). The CDR3 region has the DNA TGCAGTGCGGCGGGACAGAACCAAGAGACCCAGTACTTC. Its translation is CSAAGQNQETQYF.

The J gene is TRBJ1-2, the V gene TRBV20-1; D possibly corresponds to TRBD1 (6 bases). The V and J ends lost 1 base and 7 bases respectively, with 10 bases between them. The germline V gene has CDR1 DFQATT and CDR2 SNEGSKA (reference sequence). The CDR3 consists of 12 residues. CDR3: CSARVAGVGYTF. The CDR3 DNA follows: TGCAGTGCTAGAGTTGCAGGGGTTGGCTACACCTTC.

The V and J genes are TRBV7-2 and TRBJ2-3; D is ambiguous. The V gene lost 1 base and the J gene lost 6 bases, with 8 bases spanning the gap. The CDR3 runs to 13 residues. CDR1 is SGHTA, CDR2 FQGNSA, per germline. This CDR3 is CASSLGTWDTQYF. The DNA for the CDR3 is TGTGCCAGCAGCTTAGGGACGTGGGATACGCAGTATTTT.

This clonotype came up a few times. The chain uses TRBV20-1 and TRBJ1-2; TRBD1 agrees at 8 bases. The trim removed 3 bases at V and 2 bases at J, leaving 8 bases unmatched. The CDR3 totals 15 residues. CDR1 and CDR2 (germline): DFQATT, SNEGSKA (reference sequence). Here the CDR3 reads CSASRWQGANYGYTF. The DNA of the CDR3 is TGCAGTGCTAGTCGGTGGCAGGGGGCAAACTATGGCTACACCTTC.

This clonotype was seen many times. This chain links TRBV7-3 with TRBJ2-2; D is unresolved. The V gene's germline CDR1 is SGHTA and CDR2 FQGTGA. V lost 5 bases and J lost 8, with 12 bases in between. This CDR3 contains 13 residues. CDR3 DNA: TGTGCCAGCAGCCGTGGGGTGACGGGGGAGCTGTTTTTT. Its translation is CASSRGVTGELFF. The full variable domain, completed using reference TRBV7-3 and TRBJ2-2, is GAGVSQTPSNKVTEKGKYVELRCDPISGHTALYWYRQSLGQGPEFLIYFQGTGAADDSGLPNDRFFAVRPEGSVSTLKIQRTERGDSAVYLCASSRGVTGELFFGEGSRLTVL.

This clonotype has just a few counts. The genes are TRBV5-1 and TRBJ2-3; D may be TRBD1 or TRBD2 (6 bases each). The germline V gene has CDR1 SGHRS and CDR2 YFSETQ. Trimming took off 4 bases at V and 2 bases at J, with 14 bases between the two ends. This CDR3 contains 15 residues. This chain's CDR3 is CASSPGGSYTDTQYF. CDR3 DNA sequence: TGCGCCAGCAGCCCCGGGGGCTCCTACACAGATACGCAGTATTTT.